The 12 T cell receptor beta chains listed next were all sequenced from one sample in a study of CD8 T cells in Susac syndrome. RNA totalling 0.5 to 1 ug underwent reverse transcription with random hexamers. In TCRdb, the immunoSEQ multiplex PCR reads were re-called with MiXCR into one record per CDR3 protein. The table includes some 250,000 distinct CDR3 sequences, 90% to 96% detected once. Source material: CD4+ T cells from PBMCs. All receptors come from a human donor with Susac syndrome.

CDR3 bases: TGTGCCAGCAGCGTAGAAGGAGGAGGGTACGGAAACACCATATATTTT. Residues: CASSVEGGGYGNTIYF. The chain carries TRBV9 and TRBJ1-3; the D is unclear. This CDR3 contains 16 residues. Germline-derived CDR1 and CDR2 are SGDLS and YYNGEE. The germline V and J ends were trimmed by 0 bases and 4 bases, with 14 bases remaining between them.

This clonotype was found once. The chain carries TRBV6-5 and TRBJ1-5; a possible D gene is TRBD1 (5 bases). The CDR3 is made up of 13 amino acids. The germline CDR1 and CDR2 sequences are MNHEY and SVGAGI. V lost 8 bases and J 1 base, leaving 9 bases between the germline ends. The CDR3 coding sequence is TGTGCCAGCCGGGCAGGGAGCAATCAGCCCCAGCATTTT. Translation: CASRAGSNQPQHF.

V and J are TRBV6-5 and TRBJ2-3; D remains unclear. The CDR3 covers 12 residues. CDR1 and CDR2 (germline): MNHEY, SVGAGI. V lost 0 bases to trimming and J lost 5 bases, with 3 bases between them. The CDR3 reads CASSYSRDTQYF. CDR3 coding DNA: TGTGCCAGCAGTTACTCGAGAGATACGCAGTATTTT.

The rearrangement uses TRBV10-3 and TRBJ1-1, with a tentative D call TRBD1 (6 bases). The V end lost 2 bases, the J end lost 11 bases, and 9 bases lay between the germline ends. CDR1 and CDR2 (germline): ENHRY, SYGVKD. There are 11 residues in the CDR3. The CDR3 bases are TGTGCCATCAGTGAGCAGGGGCAGGCTTTCTTT. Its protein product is CAISEQGQAFF.

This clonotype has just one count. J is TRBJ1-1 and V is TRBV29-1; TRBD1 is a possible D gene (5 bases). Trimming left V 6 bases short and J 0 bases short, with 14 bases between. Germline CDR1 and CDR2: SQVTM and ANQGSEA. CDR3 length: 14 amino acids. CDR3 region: CSVTGTAMNTEAFF. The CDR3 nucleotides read TGCAGCGTAACCGGGACGGCTATGAACACTGAAGCTTTCTTT.

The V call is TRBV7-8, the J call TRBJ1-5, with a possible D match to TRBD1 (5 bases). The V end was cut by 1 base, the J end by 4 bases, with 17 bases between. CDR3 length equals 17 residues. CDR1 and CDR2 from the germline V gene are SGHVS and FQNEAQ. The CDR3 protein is CASSLDEGLPRNQPQHF. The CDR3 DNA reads TGTGCCAGCAGCTTAGACGAGGGGCTCCCTAGAAATCAGCCCCAGCATTTT.

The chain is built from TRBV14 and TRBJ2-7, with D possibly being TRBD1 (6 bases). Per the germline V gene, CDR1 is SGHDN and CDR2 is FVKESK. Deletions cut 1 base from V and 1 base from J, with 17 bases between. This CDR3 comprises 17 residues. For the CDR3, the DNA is TGTGCCAGCAGCCAAGGTCCAGGGACACCCAGATCCTACGAGCAGTACTTC. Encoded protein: CASSQGPGTPRSYEQYF. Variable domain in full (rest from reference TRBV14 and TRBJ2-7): EAGVTQFPSHSVIEKGQTVTLRCDPISGHDNLYWYRRVMGKEIKFLLHFVKESKQDESGMPNNRFLAERTGGTYSTLKVQPAELEDSGVYFCASSQGPGTPRSYEQYFGPGTRLTVT.

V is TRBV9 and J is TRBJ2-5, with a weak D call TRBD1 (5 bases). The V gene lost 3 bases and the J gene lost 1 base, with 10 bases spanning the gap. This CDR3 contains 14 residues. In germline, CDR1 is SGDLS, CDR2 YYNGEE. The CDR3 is CASSERQRQETQYF. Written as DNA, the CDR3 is TGTGCCAGCAGCGAGAGACAGCGCCAAGAGACCCAGTACTTC.

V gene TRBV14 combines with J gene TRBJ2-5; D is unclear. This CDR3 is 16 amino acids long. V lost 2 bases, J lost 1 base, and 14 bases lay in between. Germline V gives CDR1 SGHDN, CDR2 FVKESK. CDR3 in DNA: TGTGCCAGCAGCCAAAGGGCGACCACAATCCAAGAGACCCAGTACTTC. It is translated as CASSQRATTIQETQYF.

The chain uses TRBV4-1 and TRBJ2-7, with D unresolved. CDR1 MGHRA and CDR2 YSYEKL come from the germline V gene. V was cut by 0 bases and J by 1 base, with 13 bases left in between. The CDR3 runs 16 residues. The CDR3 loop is CASSQDRTDTSYEQYF. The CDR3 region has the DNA TGCGCCAGCAGCCAAGACCGGACCGATACTTCCTACGAGCAGTACTTC.

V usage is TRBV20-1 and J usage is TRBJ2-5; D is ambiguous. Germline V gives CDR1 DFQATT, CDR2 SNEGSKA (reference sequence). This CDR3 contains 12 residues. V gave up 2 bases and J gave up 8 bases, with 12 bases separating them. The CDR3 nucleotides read TGCAGTGCTAGACACTTCCAAGCTACCCAGTACTTC. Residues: CSARHFQATQYF.

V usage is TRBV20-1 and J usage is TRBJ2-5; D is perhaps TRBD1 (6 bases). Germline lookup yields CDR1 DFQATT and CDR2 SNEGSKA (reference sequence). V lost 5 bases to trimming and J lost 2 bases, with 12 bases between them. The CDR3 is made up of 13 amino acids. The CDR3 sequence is CSARRQEQETQYF. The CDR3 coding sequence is TGCAGTGCTCGCAGACAGGAACAAGAGACCCAGTACTTC.